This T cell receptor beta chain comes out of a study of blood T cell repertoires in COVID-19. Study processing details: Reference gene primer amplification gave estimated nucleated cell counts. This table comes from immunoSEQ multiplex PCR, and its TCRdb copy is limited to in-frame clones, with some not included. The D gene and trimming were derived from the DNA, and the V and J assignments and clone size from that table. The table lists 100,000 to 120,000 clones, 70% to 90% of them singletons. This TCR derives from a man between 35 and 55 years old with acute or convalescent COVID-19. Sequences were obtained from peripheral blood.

CDR3 amino acids: CASSPGNKAFF. In DNA, the CDR3 is TGTGCCAGTAGTCCGGGGAATAAAGCTTTCTTT. The chain combines TRBV19 with TRBJ1-1; no reliable D call. Germline V gene sequence: CDR1 LNHDA, CDR2 SQIVND (reference sequence). Trimming cost V 5 bases and J 9 bases, with 10 bases left between them. The CDR3 is 11 residues long.